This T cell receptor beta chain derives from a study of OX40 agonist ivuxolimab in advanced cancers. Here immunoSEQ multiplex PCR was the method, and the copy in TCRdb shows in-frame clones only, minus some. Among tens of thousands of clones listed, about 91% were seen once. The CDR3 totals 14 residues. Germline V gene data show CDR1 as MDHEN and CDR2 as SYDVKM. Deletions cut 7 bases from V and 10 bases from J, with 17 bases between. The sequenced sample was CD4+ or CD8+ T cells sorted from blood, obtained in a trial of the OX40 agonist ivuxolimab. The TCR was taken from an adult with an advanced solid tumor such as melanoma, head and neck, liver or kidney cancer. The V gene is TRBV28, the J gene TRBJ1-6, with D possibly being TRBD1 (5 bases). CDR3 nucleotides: TGTGCCAGCATCATGGGGCAGGGAAGGTCACCCCTCCACTTT. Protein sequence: CASIMGQGRSPLHF.